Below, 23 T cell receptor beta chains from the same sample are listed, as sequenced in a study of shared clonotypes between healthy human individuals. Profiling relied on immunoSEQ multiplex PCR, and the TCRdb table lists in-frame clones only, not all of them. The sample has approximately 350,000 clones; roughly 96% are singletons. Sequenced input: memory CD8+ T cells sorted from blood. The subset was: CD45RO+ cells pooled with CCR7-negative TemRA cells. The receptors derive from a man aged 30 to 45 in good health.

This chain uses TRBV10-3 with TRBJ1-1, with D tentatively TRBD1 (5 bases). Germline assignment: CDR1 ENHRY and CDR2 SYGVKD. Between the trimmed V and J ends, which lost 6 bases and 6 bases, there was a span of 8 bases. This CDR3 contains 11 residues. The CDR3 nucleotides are TGTGCCATCAGCGCGGGGGCTGAAGCTTTCTTT. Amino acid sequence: CAISAGAEAFF.

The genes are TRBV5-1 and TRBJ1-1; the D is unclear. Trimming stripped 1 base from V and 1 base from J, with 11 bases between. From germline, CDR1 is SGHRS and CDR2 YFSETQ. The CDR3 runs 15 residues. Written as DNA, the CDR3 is TGCGCCAGCAGCTTGAGAAGGTGGACGAACACTGAAGCTTTCTTT. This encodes CASSLRRWTNTEAFF. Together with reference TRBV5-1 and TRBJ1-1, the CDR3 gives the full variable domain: KAGVTQTPRYLIKTRGQQVTLSCSPISGHRSVSWYQQTPGQGLQFLFEYFSETQRNKGNFPGRFSGRQFSNSRSEMNVSTLELGDSALYLCASSLRRWTNTEAFFGQGTRLTVV.

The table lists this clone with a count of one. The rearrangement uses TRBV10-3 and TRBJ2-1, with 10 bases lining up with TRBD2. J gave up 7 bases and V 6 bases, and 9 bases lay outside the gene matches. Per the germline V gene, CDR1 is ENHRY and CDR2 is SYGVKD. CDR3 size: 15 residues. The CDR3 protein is CAIRSGLAEGNEQFF. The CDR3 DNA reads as TGTGCCATCAGGTCTGGACTAGCGGAGGGGAATGAGCAGTTCTTC.

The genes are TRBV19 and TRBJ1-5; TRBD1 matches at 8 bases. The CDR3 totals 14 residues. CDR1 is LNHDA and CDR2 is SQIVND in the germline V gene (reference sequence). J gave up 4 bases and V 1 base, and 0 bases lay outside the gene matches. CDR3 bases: TGTGCCAGTAGTATAGGGGACAGGAATCAGCCCCAGCATTTT. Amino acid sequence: CASSIGDRNQPQHF.

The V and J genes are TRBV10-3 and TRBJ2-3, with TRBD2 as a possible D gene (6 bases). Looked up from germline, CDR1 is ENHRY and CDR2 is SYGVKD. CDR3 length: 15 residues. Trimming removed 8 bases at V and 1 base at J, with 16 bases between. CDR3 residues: CAISATGVGTDTQYF. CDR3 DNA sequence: TGTGCCATCTCGGCGACGGGAGTGGGCACAGATACGCAGTATTTT.

The CDR3 loop reads CSVERHYEQYF. The CDR3 nucleotides are TGCAGCGTTGAGCGACACTACGAGCAGTACTTC. The J gene is TRBJ2-7, the V gene TRBV29-1; unclear D gene. Germline V lookup: CDR1 SQVTM, CDR2 ANQGSEA. V lost 3 bases, J lost 3 bases, and 6 bases lay in between. The CDR3 covers 11 residues.

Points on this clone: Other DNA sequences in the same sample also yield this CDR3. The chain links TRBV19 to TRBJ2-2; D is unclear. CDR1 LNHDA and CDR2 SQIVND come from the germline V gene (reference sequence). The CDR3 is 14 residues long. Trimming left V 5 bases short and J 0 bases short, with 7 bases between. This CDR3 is CASSPSANTGELFF. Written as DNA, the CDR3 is TGTGCCAGTAGTCCCTCTGCGAACACCGGGGAGCTGTTTTTT.

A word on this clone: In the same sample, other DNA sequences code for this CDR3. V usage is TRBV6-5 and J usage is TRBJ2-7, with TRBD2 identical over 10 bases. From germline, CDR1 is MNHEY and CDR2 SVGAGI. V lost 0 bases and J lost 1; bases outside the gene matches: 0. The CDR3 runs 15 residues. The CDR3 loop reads CASSYSTSGSYEQYF. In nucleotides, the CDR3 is TGTGCCAGCAGTTACTCGACTAGCGGGTCCTACGAGCAGTACTTC.

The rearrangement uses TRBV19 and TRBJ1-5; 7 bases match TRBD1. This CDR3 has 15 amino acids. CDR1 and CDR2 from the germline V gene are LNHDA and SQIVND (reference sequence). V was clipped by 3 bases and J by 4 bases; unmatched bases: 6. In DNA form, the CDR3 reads TGTGCCAGTAGTATCTCCCTGACAGGGAATCAGCCCCAGCATTTT. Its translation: CASSISLTGNQPQHF.

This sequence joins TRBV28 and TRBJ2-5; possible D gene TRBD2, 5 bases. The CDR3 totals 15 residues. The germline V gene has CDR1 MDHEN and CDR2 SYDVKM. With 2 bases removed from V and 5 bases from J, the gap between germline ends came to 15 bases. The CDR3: CASSLGVRRSETQYF. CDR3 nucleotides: TGTGCCAGCAGTTTAGGGGTGAGGAGGTCCGAGACCCAGTACTTC.

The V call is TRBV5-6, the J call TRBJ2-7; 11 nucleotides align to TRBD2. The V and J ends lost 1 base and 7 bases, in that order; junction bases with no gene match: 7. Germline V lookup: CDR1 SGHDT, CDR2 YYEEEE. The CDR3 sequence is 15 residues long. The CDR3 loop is CASSLRVAGGWEQYF. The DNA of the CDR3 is TGTGCCAGCAGCTTGCGGGTAGCGGGAGGGTGGGAGCAGTACTTC.

CDR3 nucleotides: TGCGCCAGCAGCCCGGGGACGGCGGCAGGACATAGCAATCAGCCCCAGCATTTT. This encodes CASSPGTAAGHSNQPQHF. V usage is TRBV4-1 and J usage is TRBJ1-5, with a tentative D call TRBD1 (5 bases). V was cut by 4 bases and J by 0 bases, with 19 bases left in between. Germline V gene sequence: CDR1 MGHRA, CDR2 YSYEKL. The CDR3 extends over 18 amino acids.

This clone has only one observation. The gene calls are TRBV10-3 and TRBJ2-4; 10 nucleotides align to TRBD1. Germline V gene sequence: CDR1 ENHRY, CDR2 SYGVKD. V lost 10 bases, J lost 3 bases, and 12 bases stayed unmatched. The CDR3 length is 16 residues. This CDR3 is CATNPTGGSVKNIQYF. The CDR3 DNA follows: TGTGCCACCAATCCGACAGGGGGCTCGGTCAAAAACATTCAGTACTTC.

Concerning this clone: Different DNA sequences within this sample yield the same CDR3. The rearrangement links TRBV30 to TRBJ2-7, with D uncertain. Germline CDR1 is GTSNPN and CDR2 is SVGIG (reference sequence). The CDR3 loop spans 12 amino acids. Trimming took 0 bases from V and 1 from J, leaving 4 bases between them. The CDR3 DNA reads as TGTGCCTGGAGTGTATTGTCCTACGAGCAGTACTTC. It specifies CAWSVLSYEQYF.

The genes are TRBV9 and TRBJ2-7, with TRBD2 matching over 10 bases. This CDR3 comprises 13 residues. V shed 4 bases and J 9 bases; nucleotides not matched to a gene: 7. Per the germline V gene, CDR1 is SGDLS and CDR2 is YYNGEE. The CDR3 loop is CASSSQREGRQYF. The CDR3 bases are TGTGCCAGCAGCTCACAGCGGGAGGGCCGGCAGTACTTC.

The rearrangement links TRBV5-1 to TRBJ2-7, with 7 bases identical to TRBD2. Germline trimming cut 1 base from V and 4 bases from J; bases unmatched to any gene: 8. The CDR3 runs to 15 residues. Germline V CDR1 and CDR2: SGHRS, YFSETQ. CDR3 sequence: CASSLIVAGAYEQYF. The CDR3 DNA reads TGCGCCAGCAGCTTGATAGTGGCGGGAGCATACGAGCAGTACTTC.

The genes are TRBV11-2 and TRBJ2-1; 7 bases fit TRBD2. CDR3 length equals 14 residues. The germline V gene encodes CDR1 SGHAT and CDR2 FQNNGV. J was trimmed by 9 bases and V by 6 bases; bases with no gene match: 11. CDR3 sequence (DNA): TGTGCCAGCAGTCGGGGCGGGAGTTTAAGTGAGCAGTTCTTC. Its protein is CASSRGGSLSEQFF.

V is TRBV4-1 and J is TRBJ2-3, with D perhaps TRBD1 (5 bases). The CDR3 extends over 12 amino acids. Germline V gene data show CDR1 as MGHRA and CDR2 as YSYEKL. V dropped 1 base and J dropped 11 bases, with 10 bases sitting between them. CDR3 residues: CASSQVGREQYF. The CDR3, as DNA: TGCGCCAGCAGCCAAGTCGGCAGGGAGCAGTATTTT.

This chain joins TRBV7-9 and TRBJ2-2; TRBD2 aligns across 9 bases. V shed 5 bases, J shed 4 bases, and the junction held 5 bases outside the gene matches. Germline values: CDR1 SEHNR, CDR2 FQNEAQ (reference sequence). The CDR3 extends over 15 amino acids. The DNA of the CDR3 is TGTGCCAGCAGCGCCGGGACTAGCAGCACCGGGGAGCTGTTTTTT. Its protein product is CASSAGTSSTGELFF.

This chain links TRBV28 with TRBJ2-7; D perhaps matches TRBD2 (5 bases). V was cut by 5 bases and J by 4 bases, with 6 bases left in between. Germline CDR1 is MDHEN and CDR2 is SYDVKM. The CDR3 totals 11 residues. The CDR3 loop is CASSREYEQYF. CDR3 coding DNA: TGTGCCAGCAGTCGGGAATACGAGCAGTACTTC.

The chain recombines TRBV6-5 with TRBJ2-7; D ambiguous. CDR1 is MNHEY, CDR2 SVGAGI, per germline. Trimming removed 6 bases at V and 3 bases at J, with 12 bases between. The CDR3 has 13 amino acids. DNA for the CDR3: TGTGCCAGCAGAAGCCTCGAACGCTACGAGCAGTACTTC. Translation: CASRSLERYEQYF.

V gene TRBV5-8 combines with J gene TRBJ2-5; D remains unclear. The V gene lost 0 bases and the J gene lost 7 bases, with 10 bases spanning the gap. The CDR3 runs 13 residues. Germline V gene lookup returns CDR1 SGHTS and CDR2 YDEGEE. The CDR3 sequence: CASSLDSTRTQYF. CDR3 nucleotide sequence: TGTGCCAGCAGCTTGGACAGTACCCGGACCCAGTACTTC.

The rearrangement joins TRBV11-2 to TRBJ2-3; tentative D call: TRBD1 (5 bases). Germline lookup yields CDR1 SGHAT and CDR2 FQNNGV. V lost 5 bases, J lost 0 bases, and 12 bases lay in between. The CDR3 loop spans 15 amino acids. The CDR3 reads CASSPTEASTDTQYF. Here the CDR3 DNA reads TGTGCCAGCAGCCCGACAGAGGCTAGCACAGATACGCAGTATTTT.